This TCR beta chain is from a study of low-dose radiotherapy and immunotherapy resistance in tumors. Time point described: after trial treatment. As for treatment: LDRT plus nivolumab, ipilimumab, low-dose cyclophosphamide and aspirin (RACIN trial). TRAV- and TRBV-specific primers, spanning alpha and beta chains, primed first-strand cDNA. A roughly 20-cycle PCR with a constant-region primer and V-primer adapter amplified TCRs. Using its own MiXCR run on the reads, TCRdb lists one record per CDR3 protein. This table holds around 100,000 distinct CDR3 sequences, around 20% found once. This clonotype has a count of ten or more. This CDR3 has 15 amino acids. Germline values: CDR1 MNHEY, CDR2 SMNVEV (reference sequence). The junction had 15 bases not matched to a gene; V was cut back by 4 bases and J by 10 bases.

The sequencing here drew on PBMCs, taken after low-dose radiotherapy plus immunotherapy. V gene TRBV27 combines with J gene TRBJ2-7; 8 bases align to TRBD1. The TCR sequence derives from a male donor with prostate cancer. The CDR3 nucleotides are TGTGCCAGCAGTTCCTCCGGGACAGGTAGCGTTGGACAGTACTTC. This gives the protein CASSSSGTGSVGQYF.